The 15 T cell receptor beta chains in this list originate from one sample, sequenced in a study of T cell clonality in common variable immunodeficiency. The data were produced by immunoSEQ multiplex PCR, yet TCRdb's version contains in-frame clones alone and is incomplete. The sample includes 40,000 or so clones, none of them occurring once. The sequenced material came from peripheral blood mononuclear cells. All receptors come from a person between 18 and 70 years old in good health.

This clone has a handful of counts. The read ends 3 residues before the CDR3 terminus; that terminus is restored from the germline J gene. The rearrangement uses TRBV19 and TRBJ1-4; 8 nucleotides line up with TRBD1. Germline CDR1 is LNHDA and CDR2 is SQIVND (reference sequence). Losses at the gene ends were 6 bases for V and 7 bases for J; bases not matched to a gene: 4. The CDR3 contains 13 residues. Here the CDR3 reads CASRPDRVEKLFF. Incomplete CDR3 DNA: TGTGCCAGTAGACCGGACAGGGTTGAAAAA.

Remarks on this clone: The read ends 3 residues shy of where the CDR3 ends; the end is completed using the germline J gene. The chain is built from TRBV2 and TRBJ2-7; 10 bases are shared with TRBD1. Germline CDR1 is SNHLY and CDR2 is FYNNEI. This CDR3 has 12 amino acids. V lost 6 bases to trimming and J lost 4 bases; unmatched junction nucleotides: 0. CDR3: CASRGQGYEQYF. CDR3 DNA, as far as it was read: TGTGCCAGCAGGGGACAGGGGTACGAG.

This clone appeared many times. The read finishes 3 residues shy of the CDR3 end, and the germline J gene is used to complete it. This rearrangement joins TRBV19 to TRBJ1-1; D may be TRBD1 (5 bases). The CDR3 has 12 amino acids. Germline CDR1 is LNHDA and CDR2 is SQIVND (reference sequence). The sequenced CDR3 bases are TGTGCCAGTAGAATCGGGGGTCGGGAA. Protein: CASRIGGRE. The CDR3 as a whole reads CASRIGGREAFF. Full variable domain (rest looked up from reference TRBV19 and TRBJ1-1): DGGITQSPKYLFRKEGQNVTLSCEQNLNHDAMYWYRQDPGQGLRLIYYSQIVNDFQKGDIAEGYSVSREKKESFPLTVTSAQKNPTAFYLCASRIGGREAFFGQGTRLTVV.

Concerning this clone itself: Its ends do not fully match the called genes, so a read error is possible. From the germline J gene comes the end of the CDR3, since the read stops 3 residues before it. Additional DNA sequences in this sample encode the identical CDR3. The chain uses TRBV5-1 and TRBJ1-3, with TRBD1 identical over 8 bases. The germline V gene encodes CDR1 SGHRS and CDR2 YFSETQ. This CDR3 has 21 amino acids. CDR3 sequence reads: CASSLNGVLGQGASSGNTIYF. The covered CDR3 bases are TGCGCCAGCAGCTTGAATGGGGTTTTAGGGCAGGGGGCATCCTCTGGAAACACG. The full variable domain, with the rest looked up from reference TRBV5-1 and TRBJ1-3, is KAGVTQTPRYLIKTRGQQVTLSCSPISGHRSVSWYQQTPGQGLQFLFEYFSETQRNKGNFPGRFSGRQFSNSRSEMNVSTLELGDSALYLCASSLNGVLGQGASSGNTIYFGEGSWLTVV.

This clone showed up many times. The read terminates 3 residues before the CDR3 end, so the remaining end is supplied by the germline J gene. The chain employs TRBV6-8 and TRBJ2-1; D not resolved. The germline gives CDR1 MNHGY, CDR2 SAAAGT. The germline V and J ends were trimmed by 5 bases and 5 bases, with 22 bases remaining between them. The CDR3 spans 17 residues. CDR3 DNA, as far as it was read: TGTGCCAGCAGTATTGAGAAGCGAACCTTTATAAACAATGAG. As protein: CASSIEKRTFINNE. The full CDR3 is CASSIEKRTFINNEQFF.

Comment on this clone: The sequence runs out 3 residues before the end of the CDR3; the remainder is reconstructed from the germline J gene. The gene calls are TRBV30 and TRBJ1-5; a weak D match, TRBD1 (6 bases). The CDR3 covers 14 residues. The V gene's germline CDR1 is GTSNPN and CDR2 SVGIG (reference sequence). Trimming cost V 0 bases and J 4 bases, with 10 bases left between them. The DNA read from the CDR3 is TGTGCCTGGAGTGTAGGGACATCGAATCAGCCC. This encodes CAWSVGTSNQP. The CDR3, in full, reads CAWSVGTSNQPQHF.

This clone has more than one count but fewer than ten. The read ends 3 residues before the CDR3 terminus; that terminus is restored from the germline J gene. V and J are TRBV7-6 and TRBJ2-3, with TRBD2 matching 11 bases. From germline, CDR1 is SGHVS and CDR2 FNYEAQ. The CDR3 is 17 amino acids. V trimming: 5 bases; J trimming: 2 bases; junction bases outside the gene matches: 9. The DNA read from the CDR3 is TGTGCCAGCAGCCTGGGCCTAGCGGGGGGTAACACAGATACG. Its protein product is CASSLGLAGGNTDT. The CDR3 reads in full as CASSLGLAGGNTDTQYF. Looking up the rest from reference TRBV7-6 and TRBJ2-3 gives the full variable domain: GAGVSQSPRYKVTKRGQDVALRCDPISGHVSLYWYRQALGQGPEFLTYFNYEAQQDKSGLPNDRFSAERPEGSISTLTIQRTEQRDSAMYRCASSLGLAGGNTDTQYFGPGTRLTVL.

This clone was seen only a few times. Read data end 3 residues before the CDR3 end; the end is taken from the germline J gene. The chain employs TRBV6-2 or TRBV6-3 and TRBJ1-5; TRBD1 might be the D (6 bases). Trimming left V 5 bases short and J 3 bases short, with 20 bases between. This CDR3 has 17 residues. The germline V gene encodes CDR1 MNHEY and CDR2 SVGEGT. Here the CDR3 reads CASSPGQERGNNQPQHF. CDR3 DNA (partial): TGTGCCAGCAGTCCGGGACAAGAGAGGGGAAACAATCAGCCC.

As to this clone: The read falls 3 residues short of the CDR3 end, and the missing part is taken from the germline J gene. J is TRBJ2-3 and V is TRBV7-2, with 8 bases matching TRBD1. The length of the CDR3 is 15 residues. Germline CDR1 is SGHTA and CDR2 is FQGNSA. The CDR3 bases that were read are TGTGCCAGCAGACTGGACAGGGTGGGCAATCAGCCG. It specifies CASRLDRVGNQP. The CDR3, in full, reads CASRLDRVGNQPQYF.

This clone was observed many times. The CDR3 end is not reached by the read, which stops 3 residues before it; the germline J gene fills it in. This sequence joins TRBV30 and TRBJ1-1; D is possibly TRBD1 (5 bases). V lost 3 bases, J lost 4 bases, and 15 bases lay in between. There are 14 residues in the CDR3. The germline V gene has CDR1 GTSNPN and CDR2 SVGIG (reference sequence). The CDR3 reads CAWRYGRVVTEAFF. CDR3 DNA, as far as it was read: TGTGCCTGGAGGTATGGCAGGGTGGTCACTGAA.

This clone appeared many times. The observed sequence ends 3 residues before the CDR3 terminus, with the missing tail filled in from the germline J gene. The chain joins TRBV6-4 to TRBJ1-2; 11 bases map to TRBD1. Germline CDR1 and CDR2: MRHNA and SNTAGT. The CDR3 extends over 14 amino acids. Germline trimming cut 4 bases from V and 7 bases from J; bases unmatched to any gene: 5. CDR3 region: CASSADRGLGGYTF. The CDR3 bases that were read are TGTGCCAGCAGTGCGGACAGGGGGCTGGGTGGC.

This clone was counted many times. The read terminates 3 residues ahead of where the CDR3 ends, so the germline J gene completes it. The chain links TRBV30 to TRBJ2-7; TRBD2 aligns across 12 bases. Germline V gene data show CDR1 as GTSNPN and CDR2 as SVGIG (reference sequence). The CDR3 contains 15 residues. V lost 0 bases and J lost 5; bases outside the gene matches: 5. The CDR3 DNA, read in part, is TGTGCCTGGAGTGTAGCCCTAGCGGGGGGGAACGAG. It specifies CAWSVALAGGNE. The CDR3 as a whole reads CAWSVALAGGNEQYF.

This clone occurred many times. The read ends 3 residues shy of where the CDR3 ends; the end is completed using the germline J gene. The chain carries TRBV6-1 and TRBJ2-3; D is ambiguous. The V end lost 2 bases, the J end lost 0 bases, and 6 bases lay between the germline ends. Germline V CDR1 and CDR2: MNHNS, SASEGT. This CDR3 has 14 residues. Partial CDR3 DNA: TGTGCCAGCAGTGAACTTGGCAGCACAGATACG. Translation gives CASSELGSTDT. From start to end, the CDR3 is CASSELGSTDTQYF.

This clone is classed as medium-sized. The read gets to within 3 residues of the CDR3 end, and the germline J gene fills in the rest. V usage is TRBV5-1 and J usage is TRBJ2-5; 7 positions match TRBD2. Germline CDR1 SGHRS, CDR2 YFSETQ. Trimming cost V 2 bases and J 4 bases; bases outside gene matches: 5. The CDR3 has 14 amino acids. The covered CDR3 bases are TGCGCCAGCAGCTTTTCCGGGACTACAGAGACC. It specifies CASSFSGTTET. The CDR3, in full, reads CASSFSGTTETQYF.

This clone was picked up many times. From the germline J gene comes the end of the CDR3, since the read stops 3 residues before it. The chain combines TRBV20-1 with TRBJ2-7, with D uncertain. CDR3 length: 14 amino acids. Trimming pared 3 bases from V and 6 bases from J, leaving 18 bases between. Germline V gene data show CDR1 as DFQATT and CDR2 as SNEGSKA (reference sequence). The CDR3 sequence: CSASGGVPVGEQYF. Partial CDR3 DNA: TGCAGTGCTAGTGGCGGCGTTCCTGTCGGCGAG.